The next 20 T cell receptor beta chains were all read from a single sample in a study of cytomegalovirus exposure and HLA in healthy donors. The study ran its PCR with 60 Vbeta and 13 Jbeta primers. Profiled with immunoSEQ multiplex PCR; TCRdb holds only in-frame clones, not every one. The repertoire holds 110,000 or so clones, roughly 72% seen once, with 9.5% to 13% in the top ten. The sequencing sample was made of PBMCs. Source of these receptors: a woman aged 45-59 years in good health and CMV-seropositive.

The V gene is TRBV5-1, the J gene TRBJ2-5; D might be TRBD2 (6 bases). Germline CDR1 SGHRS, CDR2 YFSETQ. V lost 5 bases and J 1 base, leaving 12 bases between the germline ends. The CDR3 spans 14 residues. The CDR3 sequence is CASRTAGRQETQYF. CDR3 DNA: TGCGCCAGCAGAACGGCGGGGCGCCAAGAGACCCAGTACTTC.

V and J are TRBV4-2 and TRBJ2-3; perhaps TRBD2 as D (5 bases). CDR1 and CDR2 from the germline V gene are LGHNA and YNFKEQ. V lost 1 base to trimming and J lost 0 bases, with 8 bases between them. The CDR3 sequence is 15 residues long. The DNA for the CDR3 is TGTGCCAGCAGCCAAGGTCGGGGAAGCACAGATACGCAGTATTTT. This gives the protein CASSQGRGSTDTQYF.

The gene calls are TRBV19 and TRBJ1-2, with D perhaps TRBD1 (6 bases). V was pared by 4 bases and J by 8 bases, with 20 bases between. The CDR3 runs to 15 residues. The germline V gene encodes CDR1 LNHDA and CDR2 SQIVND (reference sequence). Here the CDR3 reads CASSKPQGTATGYTF. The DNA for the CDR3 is TGTGCCAGTAGTAAGCCCCAGGGGACGGCCACAGGCTACACCTTC.

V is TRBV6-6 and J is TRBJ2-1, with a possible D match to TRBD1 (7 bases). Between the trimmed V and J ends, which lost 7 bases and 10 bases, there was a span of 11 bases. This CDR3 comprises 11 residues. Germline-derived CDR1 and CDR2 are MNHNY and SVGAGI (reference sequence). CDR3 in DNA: TGTGCCAGCAAGGGGGCGGGGGAGCAGTTCTTC. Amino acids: CASKGAGEQFF.

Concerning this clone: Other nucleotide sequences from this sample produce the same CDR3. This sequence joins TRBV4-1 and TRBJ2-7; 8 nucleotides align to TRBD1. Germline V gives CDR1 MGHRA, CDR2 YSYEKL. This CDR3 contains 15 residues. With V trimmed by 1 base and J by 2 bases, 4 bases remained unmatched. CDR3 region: CASSQVQGETYEQYF. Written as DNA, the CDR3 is TGCGCCAGCAGCCAAGTACAGGGGGAAACCTACGAGCAGTACTTC.

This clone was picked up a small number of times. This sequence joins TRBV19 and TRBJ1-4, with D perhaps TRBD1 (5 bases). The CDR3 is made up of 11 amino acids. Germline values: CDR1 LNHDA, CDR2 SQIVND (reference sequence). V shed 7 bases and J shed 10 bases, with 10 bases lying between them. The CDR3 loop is CASTDRGKLFF. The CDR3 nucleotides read TGTGCCAGTACCGACAGAGGAAAACTGTTTTTT.

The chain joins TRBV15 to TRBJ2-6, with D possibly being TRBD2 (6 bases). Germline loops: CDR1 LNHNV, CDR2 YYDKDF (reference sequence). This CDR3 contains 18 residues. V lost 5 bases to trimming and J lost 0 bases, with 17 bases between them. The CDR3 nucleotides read TGTGCCACCAGCCCACACCGCGGGGATAGCTCTGGGGCCAACGTCCTGACTTTC. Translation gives CATSPHRGDSSGANVLTF.

CDR3 sequence reads: CASSQDGGGEQYF. The CDR3 nucleotides are TGTGCCAGCAGCCAGGACGGGGGTGGAGAGCAGTACTTC. V usage is TRBV5-4 and J usage is TRBJ2-7; tentative D call: TRBD2 (6 bases). Germline loops: CDR1 SGHNT, CDR2 YYREEE (reference sequence). V lost 4 bases to trimming and J lost 7 bases, with 15 bases between them. The CDR3 is 13 amino acids.

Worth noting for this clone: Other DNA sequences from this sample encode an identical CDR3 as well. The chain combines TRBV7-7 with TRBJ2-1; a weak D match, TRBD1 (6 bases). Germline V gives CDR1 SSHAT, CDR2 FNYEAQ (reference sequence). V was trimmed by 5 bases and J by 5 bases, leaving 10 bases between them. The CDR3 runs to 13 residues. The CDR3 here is CASSLGQNNEQFF. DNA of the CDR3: TGTGCCAGCAGCCTAGGACAGAACAATGAGCAGTTCTTC.

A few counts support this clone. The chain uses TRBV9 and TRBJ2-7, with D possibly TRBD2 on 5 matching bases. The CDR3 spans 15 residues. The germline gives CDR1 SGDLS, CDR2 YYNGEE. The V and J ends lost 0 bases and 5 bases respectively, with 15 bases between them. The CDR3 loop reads CASSVGGGIAHEQYF. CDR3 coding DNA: TGTGCCAGCAGCGTAGGAGGAGGTATCGCCCACGAGCAGTACTTC.

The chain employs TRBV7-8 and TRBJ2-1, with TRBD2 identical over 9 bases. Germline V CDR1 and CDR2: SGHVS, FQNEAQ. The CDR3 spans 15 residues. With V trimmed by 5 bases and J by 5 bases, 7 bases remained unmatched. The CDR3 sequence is CASSPRGGLNNEQFF. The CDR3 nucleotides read TGTGCCAGCAGCCCGCGGGGGGGCCTAAACAATGAGCAGTTCTTC. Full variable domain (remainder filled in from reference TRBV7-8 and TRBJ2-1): GAGVSQSPRYKVAKRGQDVALRCDPISGHVSLFWYQQALGQGPEFLTYFQNEAQLDKSGLPSDRFFAERPEGSVSTLKIQRTQQEDSAVYLCASSPRGGLNNEQFFGPGTRLTVL.

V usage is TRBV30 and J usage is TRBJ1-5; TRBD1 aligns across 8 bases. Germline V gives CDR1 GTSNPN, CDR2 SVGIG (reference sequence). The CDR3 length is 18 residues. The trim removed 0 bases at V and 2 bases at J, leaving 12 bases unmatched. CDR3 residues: CAWSVLRDRGIGNQPQHF. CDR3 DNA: TGTGCCTGGAGTGTACTCAGAGACAGGGGTATCGGCAATCAGCCCCAGCATTTT.

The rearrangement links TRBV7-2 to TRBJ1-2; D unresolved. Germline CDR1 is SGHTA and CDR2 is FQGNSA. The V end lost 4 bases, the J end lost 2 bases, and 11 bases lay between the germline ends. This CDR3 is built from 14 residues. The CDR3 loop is CASSSISGNYGYTF. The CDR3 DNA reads TGTGCCAGCAGCTCCATCTCAGGCAACTATGGCTACACCTTC.

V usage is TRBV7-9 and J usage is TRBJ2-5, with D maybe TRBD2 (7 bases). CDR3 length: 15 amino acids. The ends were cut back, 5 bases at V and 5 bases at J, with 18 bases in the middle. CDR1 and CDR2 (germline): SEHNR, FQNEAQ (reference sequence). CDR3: CASSLFEGGEETQYF. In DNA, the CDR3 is TGTGCCAGCAGCCTCTTCGAGGGGGGGGAGGAGACCCAGTACTTC.

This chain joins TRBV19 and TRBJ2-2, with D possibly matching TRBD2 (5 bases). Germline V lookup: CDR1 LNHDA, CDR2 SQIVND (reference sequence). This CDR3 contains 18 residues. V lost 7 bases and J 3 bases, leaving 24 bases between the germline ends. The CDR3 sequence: CASKSGRLSGTHTGELFF. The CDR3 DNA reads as TGTGCCAGTAAGTCAGGACGGCTTTCGGGAACACACACCGGGGAGCTGTTTTTT.

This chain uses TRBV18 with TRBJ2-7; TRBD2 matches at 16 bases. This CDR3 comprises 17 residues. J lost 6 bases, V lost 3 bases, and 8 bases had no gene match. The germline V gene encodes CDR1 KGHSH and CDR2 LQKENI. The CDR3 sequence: CASSPGLAGGSAGEQYF. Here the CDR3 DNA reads TGTGCCAGCTCACCGGGACTAGCGGGAGGGTCTGCGGGCGAGCAGTACTTC.

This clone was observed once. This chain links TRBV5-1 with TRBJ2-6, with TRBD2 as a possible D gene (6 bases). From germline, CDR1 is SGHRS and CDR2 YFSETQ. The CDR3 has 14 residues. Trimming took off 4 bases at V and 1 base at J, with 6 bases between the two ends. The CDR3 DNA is TGCGCCAGCAGCGCGGGGTCTGGGGCCAACGTCCTGACTTTC. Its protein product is CASSAGSGANVLTF.

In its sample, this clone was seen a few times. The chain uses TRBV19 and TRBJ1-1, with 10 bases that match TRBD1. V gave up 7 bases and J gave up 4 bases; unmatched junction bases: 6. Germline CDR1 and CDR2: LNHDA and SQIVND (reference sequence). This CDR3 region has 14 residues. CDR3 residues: CASNIGTGATEAFF. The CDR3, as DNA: TGTGCCAGTAACATAGGGACAGGGGCCACTGAAGCTTTCTTT.

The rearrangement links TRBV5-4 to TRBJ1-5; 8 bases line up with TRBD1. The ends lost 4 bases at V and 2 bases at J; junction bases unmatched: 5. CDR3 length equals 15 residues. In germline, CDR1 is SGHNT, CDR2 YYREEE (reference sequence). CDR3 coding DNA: TGTGCCAGCAGCCTCGGGGGACAGGGCAATCAGCCCCAGCATTTT. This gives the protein CASSLGGQGNQPQHF. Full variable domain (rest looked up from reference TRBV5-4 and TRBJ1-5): ETGVTQSPTHLIKTRGQQVTLRCSSQSGHNTVSWYQQALGQGPQFIFQYYREEENGRGNFPPRFSGLQFPNYSSELNVNALELDDSALYLCASSLGGQGNQPQHFGDGTRLSIL.

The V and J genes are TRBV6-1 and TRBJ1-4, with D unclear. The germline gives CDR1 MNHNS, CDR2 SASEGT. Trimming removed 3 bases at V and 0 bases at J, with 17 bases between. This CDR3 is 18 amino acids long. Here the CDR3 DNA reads TGTGCCAGCAGTGACCCCCCGGGGTTTGCCACAACTAATGAAAAACTGTTTTTT. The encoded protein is CASSDPPGFATTNEKLFF.